What follows describes a single TCR beta chain. Its specificity is not known. The assay was immunoSEQ multiplex PCR, and TCRdb's table has in-frame clones only and misses some. The data contain 150,000 to 200,000 clones, about 89% of them singletons. This entry is derived from a study of T cell responses to AZD1222 COVID-19 vaccine. Study results and limitations: Spike-spanning, vaccine-associated CD4 TCRs were dominant at 160-218 and 743-854.

The junction had 1 base not matched to a gene; V was cut back by 2 bases and J by 5 bases. The CDR3 consists of 14 residues. Germline V lookup: CDR1 MNHEY, CDR2 SVGAGI. The origin of this receptor is an adult who received the AZD1222 COVID-19 vaccine. The sequences come from peripheral blood, collected 28 days after the second AZD1222 dose. The chain is built from TRBV6-5 and TRBJ2-1; 9 nucleotides line up with TRBD2. The CDR3 bases are TGTGCCAGCAGTTACGTAGCGGGGGACAATGAGCAGTTCTTC. Protein sequence: CASSYVAGDNEQFF.